This passage covers 13 T cell receptor beta chains from one sample sequenced in a study of human T cells and chemical hapten exposure. TCRdb reprocessed the RACE reads with MiXCR, giving one entry per CDR3 protein. This sample has about 26,000 distinct CDR3 sequences, with 7.5% to 10% found just once. Time point: patch test 2, 6 weeks after DPC sensitization. Treatment defined: therapeutic diphenylcyclopropenone sensitization with weekly scalp DPC. The starting material was whole blood, obtained in connection with sensitization to the hapten diphenylcyclopropenone (DPC). The receptors come from a young man with alopecia areata. Some clones in this sample may be carry-over from other donors' samples.

This clonotype appeared a few times. The chain is built from TRBV29-1 and TRBJ1-4; 7 bases match TRBD1. The CDR3 length is 15 residues. V gave up 1 base and J gave up 8 bases; unmatched junction bases: 10. CDR1 is SQVTM and CDR2 is ANQGSEA in the germline V gene. The CDR3 DNA reads TGCAGCGTTGAAGCCCGACAGGGAAGGGACGAAAAACTGTTTTTT. This translates into CSVEARQGRDEKLFF.

The rearrangement joins TRBV15 to TRBJ2-5; perhaps TRBD2 as D (6 bases). CDR3 length equals 14 residues. Germline lookup yields CDR1 LNHNV and CDR2 YYDKDF (reference sequence). Trimming stripped 6 bases from V and 1 base from J, with 12 bases between. Written as DNA, the CDR3 is TGTGCCACCAGAAACGCGGGGTTCCAAGAGACCCAGTACTTC. Residues: CATRNAGFQETQYF.

This clonotype was counted at least ten times. V gene TRBV9 combines with J gene TRBJ2-1; 7 bases line up with TRBD2. Trimming took 0 bases from V and 8 from J; bases not matched to a gene: 8. CDR1 is SGDLS, CDR2 YYNGEE, per germline. The CDR3 contains 15 residues. The CDR3 DNA sequence: TGTGCCAGCAGCGTAGCCGGGAGGCCAGGCGATGAGCAGTTCTTC. Amino acid sequence: CASSVAGRPGDEQFF.

This sequence joins TRBV4-1 and TRBJ1-6, with TRBD1 identical over 10 bases. Trimming took 8 bases from V and 9 from J; bases not matched to a gene: 7. The CDR3 consists of 14 residues. CDR1 is MGHRA and CDR2 is YSYEKL in the germline V gene. The CDR3 sequence: CASRSGTGASPLHF. CDR3 nucleotide sequence: TGCGCCAGCCGATCCGGGACAGGGGCTTCACCCCTCCACTTT.

The table lists this clonotype with many counts. The gene calls are TRBV29-1 and TRBJ1-1; maybe TRBD1 (5 bases). The germline V and J ends were trimmed by 6 bases and 2 bases, with 10 bases remaining between them. CDR3 length: 12 residues. Germline lookup yields CDR1 SQVTM and CDR2 ANQGSEA. CDR3 residues: CSVCRANTEAFF. The CDR3 region has the DNA TGCAGCGTCTGCAGGGCTAACACTGAAGCTTTCTTT.

In its sample, this clonotype was seen a few times. The V gene is TRBV11-2, the J gene TRBJ2-5; 10 nucleotides line up with TRBD2. The CDR3 has 13 amino acids. The J segment lost 9 bases and the V segment lost 6 bases, leaving 7 bases of the junction unmatched. CDR1 is SGHAT, CDR2 FQNNGV, per germline. CDR3 sequence (DNA): TGTGCCAGCAGTGAGGGGACTAGCGAGGCCCAGTACTTC. Protein product: CASSEGTSEAQYF.

This clonotype was observed at least ten times. The chain joins TRBV27 to TRBJ2-3; 11 nucleotides line up with TRBD2. The length of the CDR3 is 16 residues. V trimming: 4 bases; J trimming: 2 bases; junction bases outside the gene matches: 5. CDR1 is MNHEY, CDR2 SMNVEV, per germline (reference sequence). The CDR3 DNA is TGTGCCAGCAGTTCGGGGACTAGCGGTTACACAGATACGCAGTATTTT. Translation gives CASSSGTSGYTDTQYF.

This clonotype was seen at least ten times. The rearrangement uses TRBV18 and TRBJ2-2; D is ambiguous. V was shortened by 8 bases and J by 1 base, with 11 bases between the two germline ends. There are 14 residues in the CDR3. Germline CDR1 is KGHSH and CDR2 is LQKENI. CDR3 nucleotide sequence: TGTGCCAGCCCCTCCAACCTGAACACCGGGGAGCTGTTTTTT. Encoded protein: CASPSNLNTGELFF. Full variable domain (remainder filled in from reference TRBV18 and TRBJ2-2): NAGVMQNPRHLVRRRGQEARLRCSPMKGHSHVYWYRQLPEEGLKFMVYLQKENIIDESGMPKERFSAEFPKEGPSILRIQQVVRGDSAAYFCASPSNLNTGELFFGEGSRLTVL.

V usage is TRBV7-2 and J usage is TRBJ1-1; D ambiguous. CDR1 is SGHTA, CDR2 FQGNSA, per germline. Trimming took off 5 bases at V and 6 bases at J, with 7 bases between the two ends. This CDR3 spans 11 amino acids. The CDR3 spells CASSPIAEAFF. In DNA, the CDR3 is TGTGCCAGCAGCCCCATCGCTGAAGCTTTCTTT.

Details on this clonotype: A much larger clonotype is one base distant, so this may be a read error. The chain recombines TRBV6-1 with TRBJ1-1; no definite D call. V was shortened by 1 base and J by 11 bases, with 14 bases between the two germline ends. The germline V gene has CDR1 MNHNS and CDR2 SASEGT. The CDR3 consists of 13 residues. The CDR3 DNA follows: TGTGCCAGCAGTGAAGATCCGTTGGAGTGGGCTTTCTTT. Protein: CASSEDPLEWAFF.

This clonotype was seen a few times. This rearrangement joins TRBV12-3 or TRBV12-4 to TRBJ2-2; the match to TRBD1 covers 7 bases. The CDR3 extends over 15 amino acids. V shed 6 bases, J shed 5 bases, and the junction held 9 bases outside the gene matches. CDR3 DNA: TGTGCCAGCAGCCCCCCGGGACAGCAGACCGGGGAGCTGTTTTTT. It encodes CASSPPGQQTGELFF.

This clonotype has ten or more counts. This chain uses TRBV20-1 with TRBJ2-1; 11 positions match TRBD2. This CDR3 has 17 residues. CDR1 is DFQATT, CDR2 SNEGSKA, per germline (reference sequence). V shed 5 bases and J 3 bases; nucleotides not matched to a gene: 12. The CDR3 nucleotides are TGCAGTGCTCCAAATAGCGGGAGGGCCGTAGACTACAATGAGCAGTTCTTC. Encoded protein: CSAPNSGRAVDYNEQFF.

By share of the sample, this clonotype is medium-sized. The rearrangement links TRBV2 to TRBJ1-4, with no clear D. CDR1 SNHLY and CDR2 FYNNEI come from the germline V gene. The CDR3 has 15 residues. Trimming took off 1 base at V and 5 bases at J, with 11 bases between the two ends. CDR3 coding DNA: TGTGCCAGCAGTGAAGGGCGGTTGGGAAATGAAAAACTGTTTTTT. It encodes CASSEGRLGNEKLFF.